These 9 T cell receptor beta chains were all obtained from the same sample, sequenced in a study of metastatic and nonmetastatic thyroid tumors. All patients reached thyroid surgery having received no treatment beforehand. TCRdb re-called the PCR reads through MiXCR. The sample yields 3,800 or so clones, 35% seen once. The sequenced material came from adjacent normal tissue. The receptors come from a female donor with papillary thyroid cancer or a benign thyroid nodule (not recorded which). Some clones in this sample may be carry-over from other donors' samples.

V is TRBV5-1 and J is TRBJ1-1; D not resolved. Trimming left V 5 bases short and J 1 base short, with 12 bases between. The CDR3 is made up of 14 amino acids. The V gene's germline CDR1 is SGHRS and CDR2 YFSETQ. The DNA for the CDR3 is TGCGCCAGCAGGGAATATACAAAGAACACTGAAGCTTTCTTT. This encodes CASREYTKNTEAFF.

The chain couples TRBV6-1 to TRBJ2-7, with D possibly called TRBD1 or TRBD2 (6 bases each). V lost 5 bases, J lost 2 bases, and 16 bases lay in between. Germline lookup yields CDR1 MNHNS and CDR2 SASEGT. The CDR3 is made up of 15 amino acids. The CDR3 DNA reads TGTGCCAGCAGTTTCCGCGGCGGGACAACCTACGAGCAGTACTTC. This encodes CASSFRGGTTYEQYF.

The V and J genes are TRBV24-1 and TRBJ2-2, with a possible D match to TRBD1 (5 bases). V lost 2 bases to trimming and J lost 2 bases, with 23 bases between them. The CDR3 length is 20 residues. Looked up from germline, CDR1 is KGHDR and CDR2 is SFDVKD. The chain's CDR3 is CATSDSSVAGYIPNTGELFF. CDR3 DNA: TGTGCCACCAGTGATTCATCAGTCGCAGGGTATATACCCAACACCGGGGAGCTGTTTTTT.

The chain links TRBV5-1 to TRBJ2-2, with a weak D call TRBD2 (7 bases). This CDR3 region has 16 residues. From germline, CDR1 is SGHRS and CDR2 YFSETQ. Trimming shortened V by 1 base and J by 2 bases, and 12 bases separated the two germline ends. The CDR3 nucleotides read TGCGCCAGCAGCTTGAGGGGAGGGGGAAACACCGGGGAGCTGTTTTTT. It translates to CASSLRGGGNTGELFF.

The V gene is TRBV12-3 or TRBV12-4, the J gene TRBJ2-7, with 8 bases lining up with TRBD2. V shed 3 bases, J shed 0 bases, and the junction held 19 bases outside the gene matches. The CDR3 extends over 20 amino acids. CDR3 bases: TGTGCCAGCAGTTTCAGCTGGACAGTGAAACTAGCGGTATTCTCCTACGAGCAGTACTTC. This translates into CASSFSWTVKLAVFSYEQYF.

There are a few counts of this clone. V gene TRBV15 combines with J gene TRBJ1-1; D gene uncertain. The CDR3 spans 13 residues. The V end lost 5 bases, the J end lost 0 bases, and 7 bases lay between the germline ends. Germline-derived CDR1 and CDR2 are LNHNV and YYDKDF (reference sequence). CDR3 amino acids: CATSLSVNTEAFF. Here the CDR3 DNA reads TGTGCCACCAGCCTGAGCGTGAACACTGAAGCTTTCTTT.

This clone was picked up a small number of times. This chain connects TRBV27 to TRBJ2-7; D gene uncertain. Per the germline V gene, CDR1 is MNHEY and CDR2 is SMNVEV (reference sequence). The CDR3 spans 13 residues. Trimming took off 3 bases at V and 6 bases at J, with 12 bases between the two ends. CDR3 region: CASSFGPGGEQYF. The DNA for the CDR3 is TGTGCCAGCAGTTTCGGCCCCGGCGGCGAGCAGTACTTC.

V and J are TRBV6-1 and TRBJ1-2; no reliable D call. The CDR3 spans 12 residues. Germline values: CDR1 MNHNS, CDR2 SASEGT. Trimming removed 4 bases from V and 4 bases from J, with 7 bases in between. In DNA form, the CDR3 reads TGTGCCAGCAGTGGTTGGTTCTATGGCTACACCTTC. Residues: CASSGWFYGYTF.

CDR3 loop: CASSPWKGIGEQYF. DNA for the CDR3: TGTGCCAGCAGCCCTTGGAAAGGAATTGGCGAGCAGTACTTC. V usage is TRBV5-5 and J usage is TRBJ2-7; D is undetermined. The CDR3 runs 14 residues. In germline, CDR1 is SGHKS, CDR2 YYEKEE (reference sequence). The V gene lost 4 bases and the J gene lost 6 bases, with 17 bases spanning the gap.